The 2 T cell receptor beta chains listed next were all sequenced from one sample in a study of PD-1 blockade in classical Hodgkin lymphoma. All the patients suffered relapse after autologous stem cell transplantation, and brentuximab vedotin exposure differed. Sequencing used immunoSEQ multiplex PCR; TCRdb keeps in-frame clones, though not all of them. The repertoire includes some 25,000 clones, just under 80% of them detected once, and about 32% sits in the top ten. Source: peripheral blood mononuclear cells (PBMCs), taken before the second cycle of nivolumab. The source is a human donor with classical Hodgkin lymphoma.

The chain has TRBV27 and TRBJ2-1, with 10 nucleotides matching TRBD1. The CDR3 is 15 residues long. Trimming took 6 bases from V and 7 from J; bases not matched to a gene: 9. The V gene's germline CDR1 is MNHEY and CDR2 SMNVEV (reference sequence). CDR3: CASSAPGQGWNEQFF. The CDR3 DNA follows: TGTGCCAGCAGCGCTCCGGGACAGGGGTGGAATGAGCAGTTCTTC.

In nucleotides, the CDR3 is TGTGCCAGCTCACCGCGAAGACTAGCGGGGGGAATCTACAATGAGCAGTTCTTC. This encodes CASSPRRLAGGIYNEQFF. The rearrangement links TRBV18 to TRBJ2-1; 13 nucleotides line up with TRBD2. Looked up from germline, CDR1 is KGHSH and CDR2 is LQKENI. The V segment lost 3 bases and the J segment 3 bases; nucleotides outside the gene matches: 8. The CDR3 runs 18 residues.